This T cell receptor beta chain was obtained from a study of spatial heterogeneity in lung cancer. Described time point: sample taken at primary tumor resection. Sequencing covered unsorted whole RNA taken from tumor, nontumor lung or frozen PBMC. TCRdb re-derived calls from the 5' RACE reads in MiXCR, one entry per CDR3 protein. The data show about 7,200 distinct CDR3 sequences, less than 5.5% seen once. At least ten counts were recorded for this clonotype. The germline CDR1 and CDR2 sequences are MNHEY and SVGAGI. The CDR3 covers 13 residues. The V and J ends lost 8 bases and 1 base respectively, with 12 bases between them.

The clonotype originates from a female donor with early-stage non-small cell lung cancer. The starting material was normal lung tissue next to the tumor, obtained at surgery. The V call is TRBV6-5, the J call TRBJ2-7; maybe TRBD1 (5 bases). CDR3 amino acids: CASGAPPSYEQYF. The DNA for the CDR3 is TGTGCCAGCGGGGCACCGCCTTCCTACGAGCAGTACTTC.